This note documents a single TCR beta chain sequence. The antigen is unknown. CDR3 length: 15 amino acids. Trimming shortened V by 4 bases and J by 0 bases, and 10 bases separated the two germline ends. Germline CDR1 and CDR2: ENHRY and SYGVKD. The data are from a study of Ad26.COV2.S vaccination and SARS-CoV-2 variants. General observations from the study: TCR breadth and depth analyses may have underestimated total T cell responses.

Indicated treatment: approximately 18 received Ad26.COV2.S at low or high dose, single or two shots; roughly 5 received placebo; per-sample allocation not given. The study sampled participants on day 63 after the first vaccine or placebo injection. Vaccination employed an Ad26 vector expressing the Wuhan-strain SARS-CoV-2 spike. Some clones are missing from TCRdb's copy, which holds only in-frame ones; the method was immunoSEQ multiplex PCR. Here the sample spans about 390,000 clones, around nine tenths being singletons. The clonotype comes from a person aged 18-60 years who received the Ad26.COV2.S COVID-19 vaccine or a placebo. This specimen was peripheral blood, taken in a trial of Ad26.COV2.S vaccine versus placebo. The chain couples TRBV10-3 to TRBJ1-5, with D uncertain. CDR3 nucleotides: TGTGCCATCAGTGCGGAGGGAAATAGCAATCAGCCCCAGCATTTT. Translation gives CAISAEGNSNQPQHF.